What follows are 17 T cell receptor beta chains derived from one specimen sequenced in a study of beta chain features in type 1 diabetes. The whole isolated RNA underwent reverse transcription, so sequencing captured expressed TCRB transcripts. The method was immunoSEQ multiplex PCR; TCRdb's version includes in-frame clones alone and lacks a portion of them. The sample yields 350,000 to 450,000 clones, around 14% seen once. Sequencing input: naive CD4+ T cells from blood. These receptors originate from a man younger than 45 in good health.

This clone was detected a few times. This chain links TRBV14 with TRBJ2-7; either TRBD1 or TRBD2 may supply D (6 bases each). Trimming left V 3 bases short and J 6 bases short, with 12 bases between. CDR1 and CDR2 (germline): SGHDN, FVKESK. This CDR3 comprises 13 residues. The CDR3 here is CASSQSGAGEQYF. Here the CDR3 DNA reads TGTGCCAGCAGCCAGTCGGGGGCAGGCGAGCAGTACTTC.

This clone appeared once. The chain links TRBV9 to TRBJ1-5; D ambiguous. CDR3 length equals 13 residues. Germline lookup yields CDR1 SGDLS and CDR2 YYNGEE. The ends were cut back, 0 bases at V and 6 bases at J, with 7 bases in the middle. CDR3 residues: CASSVDGSQPQHF. The CDR3 region has the DNA TGTGCCAGCAGCGTAGACGGGTCTCAGCCCCAGCATTTT.

The J gene is TRBJ2-7, the V gene TRBV14, with 10 bases fitting TRBD2. This CDR3 comprises 13 residues. The V gene's germline CDR1 is SGHDN and CDR2 FVKESK. Losses at the gene ends were 4 bases for V and 6 bases for J; bases not matched to a gene: 3. The CDR3 region has the DNA TGTGCCAGCAGCCGACGGACTAGCGGCGAGCAGTACGTC. It codes for CASSRRTSGEQYV.

The chain uses TRBV30 and TRBJ1-1; the D is unclear. The CDR3 is 13 residues long. V was clipped by 3 bases and J by 3 bases, with 11 bases between them. The V gene's germline CDR1 is GTSNPN and CDR2 SVGIG (reference sequence). CDR3 protein: CAWRKGFDTEAFF. The DNA for the CDR3 is TGTGCCTGGAGGAAAGGCTTTGACACTGAAGCTTTCTTT.

The chain combines TRBV30 with TRBJ2-5, with 9 bases identical to TRBD1. The CDR3 runs to 16 residues. With 5 bases clipped from V and 4 bases from J, the junction kept 14 bases outside the gene matches. CDR1 and CDR2 (germline): GTSNPN, SVGIG (reference sequence). CDR3: CAWGRDRVVGGETQYF. In nucleotides, the CDR3 is TGTGCCTGGGGGAGGGACAGGGTTGTGGGAGGAGAGACCCAGTACTTC.

This CDR3 is CASSLAVNGAGPDTQYF. The CDR3 region has the DNA TGTGCCAGCAGCTTGGCGGTTAATGGAGCGGGCCCAGATACGCAGTATTTT. The chain uses TRBV5-4 and TRBJ2-3; a possible D gene is TRBD2 (6 bases). Trimming stripped 0 bases from V and 4 bases from J, with 18 bases between. The CDR3 has 17 amino acids. Germline V gene lookup returns CDR1 SGHNT and CDR2 YYREEE (reference sequence).

This clone was seen more than once but under ten times. The chain has TRBV29-1 and TRBJ2-1; 11 bases agree with TRBD2. This CDR3 is 17 amino acids long. Germline V gives CDR1 SQVTM, CDR2 ANQGSEA. The CDR3 loop reads CTPLGVTSTSGNNEQFF. CDR3 coding DNA: TGCACCCCCCTAGGGGTGACTTCGACTAGCGGGAATAATGAGCAGTTCTTC.

This sequence joins TRBV6-1 and TRBJ2-7; TRBD1 or TRBD2 may be the D gene (5 bases each). Germline assignment: CDR1 MNHNS and CDR2 SASEGT. Trimming stripped 2 bases from V and 3 bases from J, with 11 bases between. The CDR3 is 14 residues long. DNA for the CDR3: TGTGCCAGCAGTGAAACGGGGCTGCTCTACGAGCAGTACTTC. It is translated as CASSETGLLYEQYF.

V usage is TRBV5-1 and J usage is TRBJ2-3, with TRBD2 matching over 13 bases. Germline V gene data show CDR1 as SGHRS and CDR2 as YFSETQ. This CDR3 is built from 17 residues. Trimming took 6 bases from V and 5 from J; bases not matched to a gene: 12. CDR3 sequence (DNA): TGCGCCAGCACCGTCCCGGGACTAGCGGGGAGGAGAGATACGCAGTATTTT. This translates into CASTVPGLAGRRDTQYF.

The chain employs TRBV5-1 and TRBJ1-4; D possibly corresponds to TRBD1 (5 bases). Germline CDR1 and CDR2: SGHRS and YFSETQ. The CDR3 sequence is 14 residues long. Trimming left V 6 bases short and J 4 bases short, with 13 bases between. The CDR3 sequence is CASKEGRDNEKLFF. The CDR3 DNA reads as TGCGCCAGCAAGGAGGGGCGGGATAATGAAAAACTGTTTTTT.

The V call is TRBV5-1, the J call TRBJ2-3; the match to TRBD2 covers 11 bases. The CDR3 length is 15 residues. Losses at the gene ends were 0 bases for V and 6 bases for J; bases not matched to a gene: 3. Germline V gene sequence: CDR1 SGHRS, CDR2 YFSETQ. CDR3 in DNA: TGCGCCAGCAGCTTGGCTAGCGGGGGGCCGGATACGCAGTATTTT. The encoded protein is CASSLASGGPDTQYF.

The genes are TRBV7-2 and TRBJ2-1; D gene uncertain. The germline V and J ends were trimmed by 4 bases and 4 bases, with 11 bases remaining between them. CDR3 size: 14 residues. Germline CDR1 and CDR2: SGHTA and FQGNSA. CDR3 region: CASSSVGSYNEQFF. CDR3 in DNA: TGTGCCAGCAGCTCCGTTGGATCGTACAATGAGCAGTTCTTC.

V gene TRBV14 combines with J gene TRBJ2-1, with 15 bases identical to TRBD2. Germline lookup yields CDR1 SGHDN and CDR2 FVKESK. V lost 0 bases to trimming and J lost 6 bases; unmatched junction nucleotides: 6. The CDR3 is 18 amino acids. The CDR3 reads CASSQDGLAGGPVNEQFF. In DNA form, the CDR3 reads TGTGCCAGCAGCCAAGACGGACTAGCGGGAGGGCCGGTCAATGAGCAGTTCTTC.

The chain joins TRBV7-9 to TRBJ1-2; no clear D. Per the germline V gene, CDR1 is SEHNR and CDR2 is FQNEAQ (reference sequence). The CDR3 covers 19 residues. Deletions cut 3 bases from V and 4 bases from J, with 27 bases between. CDR3 amino acids: CASSLNDGSPTSRIYGYTF. The CDR3 nucleotides read TGTGCCAGCAGCTTGAATGACGGGAGCCCCACTTCACGGATCTATGGCTACACCTTC.

This clone was seen only a few times. The CDR3 reads CASSLGLANTGELFF. Here the CDR3 DNA reads TGTGCCAGCAGCTTGGGACTAGCCAACACCGGGGAGCTGTTTTTT. This chain uses TRBV7-3 with TRBJ2-2, with 9 bases fitting TRBD2. Germline lookup yields CDR1 SGHTA and CDR2 FQGTGA. The CDR3 sequence is 15 residues long. Trimming took 3 bases from V and 2 from J; bases not matched to a gene: 1.

This clone was counted between two and nine times. The chain employs TRBV7-2 and TRBJ2-7; TRBD2 aligns across 10 bases. The CDR3 is made up of 15 amino acids. Germline CDR1 SGHTA, CDR2 FQGNSA. V lost 3 bases to trimming and J lost 3 bases; unmatched junction nucleotides: 5. The CDR3 loop is CASSLRTSGLYEQYF. The CDR3 coding sequence is TGTGCCAGCAGCTTGAGGACTAGCGGACTCTACGAGCAGTACTTC. Supplemented by reference TRBV7-2 and TRBJ2-7, the full variable domain reads GAGVSQSPSNKVTEKGKDVELRCDPISGHTALYWYRQSLGQGLEFLIYFQGNSAPDKSGLPSDRFSAERTGGSVSTLTIQRTQQEDSAVYLCASSLRTSGLYEQYFGPGTRLTVT.

This clone was seen a handful of times. The J gene is TRBJ2-7, the V gene TRBV5-8; D is ambiguous. Germline CDR1 is SGHTS and CDR2 is YDEGEE. This CDR3 spans 15 amino acids. V was trimmed by 0 bases and J by 2 bases, leaving 12 bases between them. CDR3 residues: CASSLVQTPTYEQYF. The CDR3 nucleotides are TGTGCCAGCAGCTTGGTACAGACACCAACCTACGAGCAGTACTTC.